This T cell receptor (beta chain) was recorded in a study of CD8 T cells in Susac syndrome. Across the study: Among the Susac syndrome patients who underwent sequencing, more than 5 had clinically active disease, while 8 or 9 of them were in remission. General study results and limits: The study's TCR sequencing and HLA analysis covered a relatively small number of individuals, and the study acknowledged this.

The V gene's germline CDR1 is SNHLY and CDR2 FYNNEI. The CDR3 totals 16 residues. V was shortened by 8 bases and J by 3 bases, with 23 bases between the two germline ends. With random hexamers, about 0.45 to 1 ug RNA was reverse transcribed. Across 54 Vbeta and 13 Jbeta, TCR beta CDR3 was amplified with immunoSEQ multiplex PCR. One entry per CDR3 protein results from TCRdb running MiXCR on the immunoSEQ multiplex PCR reads. The sample carries 170,000 or so distinct CDR3 sequences, roughly 94% recorded once. In regard to this clonotype: Its target is unknown.

This chain links TRBV2 with TRBJ2-7, with a weak D call TRBD1 (6 bases). This receptor was taken from a human donor with Susac syndrome. What was sequenced was CD4+ T cells from PBMCs. CDR3 residues: CASRQGFPRTFYEQYF. The CDR3 DNA reads as TGTGCCAGCCGTCAGGGGTTCCCGCGGACGTTCTACGAGCAGTACTTC.